This T cell receptor (beta chain) comes out of a study of cytomegalovirus exposure and HLA in healthy donors. Of note for this clone: What it binds is not known.

Study conclusions and caveats: Among TCR beta chains of equal frequency, HLA-associated ones were more clonally expanded in a later analysis. Later analysis identified a missense DCLRE1C variant that was linked to TCR beta V- and J-gene trimming. Most TCR beta V segments were productive about 87% or about 30% of the time in an earlier analysis.

Although they were nominally healthy when sampled, donors likely had unrecorded immune exposures. Use of 60 Vbeta and 13 Jbeta primers characterized the PCR. TCRdb's copy holds only in-frame clones and misses some; the assay was immunoSEQ multiplex PCR. Its clone listing holds around 53,000 clones. CDR3 length: 14 amino acids. From germline, CDR1 is SGHNT and CDR2 YYREEE (reference sequence). V was cut by 4 bases and J by 5 bases, with 15 bases left in between. This chain joins TRBV5-4 and TRBJ2-5, with D possibly TRBD2 on 5 matching bases. The sequence came from a male donor in good health and CMV-seropositive. Material for sequencing was PBMCs. In nucleotides, the CDR3 is TGTGCCAGCAGCCCACACGAGGGAAGGGAGACCCAGTACTTC. This translates into CASSPHEGRETQYF.